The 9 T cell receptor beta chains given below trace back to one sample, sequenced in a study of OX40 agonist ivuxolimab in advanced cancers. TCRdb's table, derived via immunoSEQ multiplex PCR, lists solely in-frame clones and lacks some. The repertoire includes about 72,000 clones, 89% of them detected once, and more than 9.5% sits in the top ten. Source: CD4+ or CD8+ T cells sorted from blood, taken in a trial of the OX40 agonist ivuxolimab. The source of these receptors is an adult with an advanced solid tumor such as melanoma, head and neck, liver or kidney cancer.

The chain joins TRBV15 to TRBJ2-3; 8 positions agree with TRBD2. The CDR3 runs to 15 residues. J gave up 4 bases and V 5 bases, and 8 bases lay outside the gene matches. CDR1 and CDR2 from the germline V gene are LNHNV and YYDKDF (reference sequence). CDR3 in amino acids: CATSSSGRDSDTQYF. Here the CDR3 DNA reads TGTGCCACCAGCTCCTCCGGGAGGGACTCAGATACGCAGTATTTT.

CDR3 residues: CASSPGLAAGVETQYF. CDR3 nucleotides: TGTGCCAGCAGCCCGGGACTAGCGGCCGGGGTGGAGACCCAGTACTTC. V and J are TRBV7-9 and TRBJ2-5; 11 nucleotides line up with TRBD2. Germline CDR1 SEHNR, CDR2 FQNEAQ (reference sequence). The CDR3 covers 16 residues. With 5 bases clipped from V and 5 bases from J, the junction kept 10 bases outside the gene matches.

DNA of the CDR3: TGTGCCAGCAGCTTAGGGGTGAGCCAGCCCCAGCATTTT. It translates to CASSLGVSQPQHF. The V call is TRBV7-6, the J call TRBJ1-5; no definite D call. CDR3 length: 13 residues. Germline CDR1 is SGHVS and CDR2 is FNYEAQ. The ends were cut back, 1 base at V and 7 bases at J, with 8 bases in the middle.

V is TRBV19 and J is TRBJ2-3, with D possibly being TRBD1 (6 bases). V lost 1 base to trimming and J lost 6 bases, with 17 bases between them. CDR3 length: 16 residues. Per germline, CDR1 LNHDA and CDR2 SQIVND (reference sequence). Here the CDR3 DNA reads TGTGCCAGTAGTATAGGACAGGCCAATTCGGGGGATACGCAGTATTTT. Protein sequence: CASSIGQANSGDTQYF. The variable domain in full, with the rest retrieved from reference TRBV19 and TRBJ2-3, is DGGITQSPKYLFRKEGQNVTLSCEQNLNHDAMYWYRQDPGQGLRLIYYSQIVNDFQKGDIAEGYSVSREKKESFPLTVTSAQKNPTAFYLCASSIGQANSGDTQYFGPGTRLTVL.

As DNA, the CDR3 is TGTGCCAGCAGCGCGGCGGGGGGCGCAAGTGAGCAGTTCTTC. This translates into CASSAAGGASEQFF. The V call is TRBV7-6, the J call TRBJ2-1; TRBD2 aligns across 8 bases. CDR1 and CDR2 (germline): SGHVS, FNYEAQ. V shed 5 bases and J 9 bases; nucleotides not matched to a gene: 9. The CDR3 contains 14 residues.

The CDR3 loop is CASSFAASSGNTIYF. The CDR3 DNA reads TGCGCCAGCAGCTTTGCTGCCAGCTCTGGAAACACCATATATTTT. V gene TRBV5-1 combines with J gene TRBJ1-3; D remains unclear. Trimming shortened V by 2 bases and J by 0 bases, and 9 bases separated the two germline ends. CDR1 and CDR2 from the germline V gene are SGHRS and YFSETQ. This CDR3 region has 15 residues.

This CDR3 is CASSMDGGTDTQYF. For the CDR3, the DNA is TGTGCCAGCAGCATGGATGGGGGCACAGATACGCAGTATTTT. The chain couples TRBV6-4 to TRBJ2-3; D call uncertain. Germline assignment: CDR1 MRHNA and CDR2 SNTAGT. The CDR3 covers 14 residues. V lost 6 bases and J lost 1, with 11 bases in between.

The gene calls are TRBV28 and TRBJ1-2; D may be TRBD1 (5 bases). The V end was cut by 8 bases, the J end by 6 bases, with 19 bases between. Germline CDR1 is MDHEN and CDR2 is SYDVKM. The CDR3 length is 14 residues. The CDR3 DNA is TGTGCCAGCGGCACCCCGGCGGGGCGAAATGGCTACACCTTC. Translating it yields CASGTPAGRNGYTF.

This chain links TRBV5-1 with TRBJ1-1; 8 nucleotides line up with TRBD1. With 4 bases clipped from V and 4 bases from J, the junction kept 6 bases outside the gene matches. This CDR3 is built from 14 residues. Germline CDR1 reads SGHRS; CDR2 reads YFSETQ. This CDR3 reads CASSTIQGGTEAFF. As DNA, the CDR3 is TGCGCCAGCAGCACCATACAGGGGGGCACTGAAGCTTTCTTT.